These T cell receptor beta chains were read from a single sample in a study of shared clonotypes between healthy human individuals. TCRdb's copy holds only in-frame clones and misses some; the assay was immunoSEQ multiplex PCR. The sample shows some 2,000,000 clones, roughly 95% of them seen only once. Sequences were obtained from naive CD4+ T cells sorted from blood. The origin of the receptors is a man aged 18 to 30 in good health. Each CDR3 is given with its conserved first and last residue. The order of the fields is J gene, D gene, V gene, clone size, CDR3 protein, CDR3 DNA. The D gene is left open where the match is weak. Not every row has a clone size; where given, it reads once, few, many or a size class.

j_gene: TRBJ2-7
d_gene: TRBD1
v_gene: TRBV10-1
abundance: NA
CDR3aa: CASSESGQGAYEQYF
CDR3nt: TGCGCCAGCAGTGAGTCTGGACAGGGGGCCTACGAGCAGTACTTC

j_gene: TRBJ2-7
d_gene: TRBD2
v_gene: TRBV2
abundance: NA
CDR3aa: CASCSGSSYEQYF
CDR3nt: TGTGCCAGCTGTAGCGGGTCCTCCTACGAGCAGTACTTC

j_gene: TRBJ2-7
d_gene: TRBD2
v_gene: TRBV7-9
abundance: NA
CDR3aa: CASSLTSGSGEQYF
CDR3nt: TGTGCCAGCAGTCTGACTAGCGGGAGCGGCGAGCAGTACTTC

j_gene: TRBJ2-3
d_gene: TRBD2
v_gene: TRBV5-1
abundance: NA
CDR3aa: CASNDSGGVDTQYF
CDR3nt: TGCGCCAGCAACGATAGCGGGGGCGTAGATACGCAGTATTTT

j_gene: TRBJ1-1
d_gene: NA
v_gene: TRBV28
abundance: NA
CDR3aa: CASSPLQAPGPANTEAFF
CDR3nt: TGTGCCAGCAGTCCTTTACAGGCGCCTGGACCGGCGAACACTGAAGCTTTCTTT

j_gene: TRBJ2-7
d_gene: TRBD2
v_gene: TRBV5-4
abundance: NA
CDR3aa: CASSSTGTSRYEQYF
CDR3nt: TGTGCCAGCAGCTCGACCGGGACTAGCCGCTACGAGCAGTACTTC

j_gene: TRBJ1-6
d_gene: NA
v_gene: TRBV6-1
abundance: NA
CDR3aa: CASSGEVNSPLHF
CDR3nt: TGTGCCAGCAGCGGGGAGGTGAATTCACCCCTCCACTTT

j_gene: TRBJ1-1
d_gene: TRBD1
v_gene: TRBV6-1
abundance: once
CDR3aa: CASSEQPRGWAFF
CDR3nt: TGTGCCAGCAGTGAACAGCCCAGGGGGTGGGCTTTCTTT

j_gene: TRBJ2-7
d_gene: TRBD1
v_gene: TRBV10-1
abundance: NA
CDR3aa: CASSEPYRGPEQYF
CDR3nt: TGCGCCAGCAGTGAGCCTTACAGGGGGCCAGAGCAGTACTTC

j_gene: TRBJ1-5
d_gene: NA
v_gene: TRBV7-9
abundance: NA
CDR3aa: CASSLGGVSNQPQHF
CDR3nt: TGTGCCAGCAGCTTAGGGGGGGTTAGCAATCAGCCCCAGCATTTT

j_gene: TRBJ2-3
d_gene: TRBD2
v_gene: TRBV28
abundance: NA
CDR3aa: CASSLAGGMDTDTQYF
CDR3nt: TGTGCCAGCAGTTTAGCCGGGGGGATGGACACAGATACGCAGTATTTT

j_gene: TRBJ2-6
d_gene: NA
v_gene: TRBV28
abundance: NA
CDR3aa: CASRIGAGLRAGANVLTF
CDR3nt: TGTGCCAGCCGAATTGGGGCAGGGTTGAGGGCTGGGGCCAACGTCCTGACTTTC

j_gene: TRBJ1-1
d_gene: NA
v_gene: TRBV5-1
abundance: once
CDR3aa: CASSLAAGEWDEAFF
CDR3nt: TGCGCCAGCAGCTTGGCTGCAGGGGAATGGGATGAAGCTTTCTTT

j_gene: TRBJ1-5
d_gene: NA
v_gene: TRBV6-1
abundance: NA
CDR3aa: CASSEVGGLPQHF
CDR3nt: TGTGCCAGCAGTGAAGTAGGGGGGCTGCCCCAGCATTTT

j_gene: TRBJ1-1
d_gene: TRBD1
v_gene: TRBV18
abundance: NA
CDR3aa: CASSPPEGAGTEAFF
CDR3nt: TGTGCCAGCTCACCACCGGAGGGGGCTGGGACTGAAGCTTTCTTT

j_gene: TRBJ2-7
d_gene: NA
v_gene: TRBV28
abundance: once
CDR3aa: CASSLLAGSYEQYF
CDR3nt: TGTGCCAGCAGTTTACTTGCAGGGTCCTACGAGCAGTACTTC

j_gene: TRBJ2-7
d_gene: NA
v_gene: TRBV9
abundance: NA
CDR3aa: CASSASGLPYEQYF
CDR3nt: TGTGCCAGCAGTGCCTCGGGACTGCCCTACGAGCAGTACTTC

j_gene: TRBJ1-3
d_gene: NA
v_gene: TRBV6-6
abundance: NA
CDR3aa: CASSGTASGNTIYF
CDR3nt: TGTGCCAGCAGCGGGACGGCCTCTGGAAACACCATATATTTT

j_gene: TRBJ1-2
d_gene: NA
v_gene: TRBV5-1
abundance: NA
CDR3aa: CASSPQGLLGYGYTF
CDR3nt: TGCGCCAGCAGCCCGCAGGGGCTCTTAGGCTATGGCTACACCTTC

j_gene: TRBJ1-5
d_gene: NA
v_gene: TRBV4-1
abundance: NA
CDR3aa: CASSPFGTSNQPQHF
CDR3nt: TGCGCCAGCAGCCCCTTCGGGACAAGCAATCAGCCCCAGCATTTT

j_gene: TRBJ1-5
d_gene: NA
v_gene: TRBV15
abundance: NA
CDR3aa: CATSRSGEVNQPQHF
CDR3nt: TGTGCCACCAGCAGATCAGGGGAGGTCAATCAGCCCCAGCATTTT

j_gene: TRBJ1-4
d_gene: NA
v_gene: TRBV19
abundance: NA
CDR3aa: CASSFSNEKLFF
CDR3nt: TGTGCCAGTAGTTTTTCTAATGAAAAACTGTTTTTT

j_gene: TRBJ2-7
d_gene: NA
v_gene: TRBV19
abundance: NA
CDR3aa: CASSIGPESGEQYF
CDR3nt: TGTGCCAGTAGTATAGGCCCTGAATCTGGAGAGCAGTACTTC

j_gene: TRBJ2-3
d_gene: NA
v_gene: TRBV6-5
abundance: NA
CDR3aa: CASQRGGVEDTQYF
CDR3nt: TGTGCCAGCCAACGGGGCGGGGTGGAGGATACGCAGTATTTT

j_gene: TRBJ1-4
d_gene: NA
v_gene: TRBV5-4
abundance: NA
CDR3aa: CASSLRDDEKLFF
CDR3nt: TGTGCCAGCAGCCTGAGAGACGACGAAAAACTGTTTTTT

j_gene: TRBJ2-1
d_gene: NA
v_gene: TRBV10-3
abundance: NA
CDR3aa: CAIRGAPNEQFF
CDR3nt: TGTGCCATCAGGGGGGCCCCGAATGAGCAGTTCTTC

j_gene: TRBJ2-2
d_gene: TRBD2
v_gene: TRBV5-6
abundance: NA
CDR3aa: CASRPGLAGGAGELFF
CDR3nt: TGTGCCAGCCGCCCCGGACTAGCGGGAGGCGCCGGGGAGCTGTTTTTT

j_gene: TRBJ2-1
d_gene: NA
v_gene: TRBV7-2
abundance: NA
CDR3aa: CASYLYRTLGGEQFF
CDR3nt: TGTGCCAGCTATCTTTACCGGACCCTCGGTGGTGAGCAGTTCTTC

j_gene: TRBJ2-5
d_gene: NA
v_gene: TRBV18
abundance: once
CDR3aa: CASSPRRDAQETQYF
CDR3nt: TGTGCCAGCTCACCAAGGCGGGATGCCCAAGAGACCCAGTACTTC

j_gene: TRBJ2-1
d_gene: NA
v_gene: TRBV6-6
abundance: once
CDR3aa: CASTIAGAGYNEQFF
CDR3nt: TGTGCCAGCACCATTGCGGGGGCGGGTTACAATGAGCAGTTCTTC

j_gene: TRBJ2-4
d_gene: NA
v_gene: TRBV4-1
abundance: NA
CDR3aa: CASSQLALAKNIQYF
CDR3nt: TGCGCCAGCAGCCAACTAGCTTTAGCCAAAAACATTCAGTACTTC

j_gene: TRBJ1-5
d_gene: NA
v_gene: TRBV4-3
abundance: NA
CDR3aa: CASSPEGGQPQHF
CDR3nt: TGCGCCAGCAGCCCCGAGGGGGGACAGCCCCAGCATTTT

j_gene: TRBJ1-1
d_gene: NA
v_gene: TRBV6-1
abundance: few
CDR3aa: CASSEVKGYTEAFF
CDR3nt: TGTGCCAGCAGTGAAGTAAAGGGATACACTGAAGCTTTCTTT

j_gene: TRBJ2-1
d_gene: NA
v_gene: TRBV10-3
abundance: NA
CDR3aa: CAISQGSNEQFF
CDR3nt: TGTGCCATCAGCCAGGGGAGCAATGAGCAGTTCTTC

j_gene: TRBJ2-3
d_gene: NA
v_gene: TRBV18
abundance: NA
CDR3aa: CASSILDSTDTQYF
CDR3nt: TGTGCCAGCTCAATATTGGACAGCACAGATACGCAGTATTTT

j_gene: TRBJ1-4
d_gene: TRBD1
v_gene: TRBV2
abundance: once
CDR3aa: CASGTDPREKLFF
CDR3nt: TGTGCCAGCGGGACAGACCCAAGGGAAAAACTGTTTTTT

j_gene: TRBJ1-1
d_gene: NA
v_gene: TRBV7-2
abundance: NA
CDR3aa: CASSLAPGRGGAEAFF
CDR3nt: TGTGCCAGCAGCTTAGCGCCGGGACGGGGTGGCGCTGAAGCTTTCTTT

j_gene: TRBJ2-7
d_gene: NA
v_gene: TRBV6-5
abundance: NA
CDR3aa: CASSTGDPAYEQYF
CDR3nt: TGTGCCAGCAGCACGGGAGACCCCGCCTACGAGCAGTACTTC

j_gene: TRBJ2-5
d_gene: NA
v_gene: TRBV9
abundance: once
CDR3aa: CASSVDLWREETQYF
CDR3nt: TGTGCCAGCAGCGTAGATCTGTGGCGTGAAGAGACCCAGTACTTC

j_gene: TRBJ2-2
d_gene: NA
v_gene: TRBV4-2
abundance: NA
CDR3aa: CASSQDIGRAGELFF
CDR3nt: TGTGCCAGCAGCCAAGATATAGGGCGGGCTGGGGAGCTGTTTTTT

j_gene: TRBJ2-1
d_gene: TRBD1
v_gene: TRBV5-4
abundance: NA
CDR3aa: CASSLRQGPRGEQFF
CDR3nt: TGTGCCAGCAGCTTGCGACAGGGGCCTCGTGGTGAGCAGTTCTTC

j_gene: TRBJ2-5
d_gene: NA
v_gene: TRBV6-1
abundance: NA
CDR3aa: CASSKVRGSQETQYF
CDR3nt: TGTGCCAGCAGTAAGGTCAGGGGTTCCCAAGAGACCCAGTACTTC

j_gene: TRBJ1-6
d_gene: NA
v_gene: TRBV28
abundance: NA
CDR3aa: CASSPGTKDSPLHF
CDR3nt: TGTGCCAGCAGCCCCGGGACGAAGGATTCACCCCTCCACTTT

j_gene: TRBJ2-3
d_gene: TRBD1
v_gene: TRBV6-1
abundance: NA
CDR3aa: CASSEQGQGAGTQYF
CDR3nt: TGTGCCAGCAGTGAACAGGGACAGGGGGCCGGTACGCAGTATTTT

j_gene: TRBJ2-1
d_gene: TRBD2
v_gene: TRBV10-2
abundance: NA
CDR3aa: CASREAGGWYNEQFF
CDR3nt: TGCGCCAGCAGGGAAGCGGGAGGGTGGTACAATGAGCAGTTCTTC

j_gene: TRBJ2-2
d_gene: TRBD2
v_gene: TRBV6-6
abundance: NA
CDR3aa: CASSYYRTSGTGELFF
CDR3nt: TGTGCCAGCAGTTACTATAGGACTAGCGGGACCGGGGAGCTGTTTTTT

j_gene: TRBJ1-2
d_gene: NA
v_gene: TRBV7-8
abundance: NA
CDR3aa: CASSLYIPAEGGTQGYTF
CDR3nt: TGTGCCAGCAGCTTATACATCCCCGCCGAGGGGGGCACTCAGGGCTACACCTTC

j_gene: TRBJ1-6
d_gene: NA
v_gene: TRBV7-9
abundance: NA
CDR3aa: CASSLTDNNSPLHF
CDR3nt: TGTGCCAGCAGCTTAACAGACAATAATTCACCCCTCCACTTT